The clone carrying this T cell receptor beta chain came up many times. This sample was taken from a study of T-cell reconstitution after alpha-beta-depleted transplantation in children. The CDR3 covers 17 residues. V was shortened by 3 bases and J by 0 bases, with 15 bases between the two germline ends. From germline, CDR1 is MDHEN and CDR2 SYDVKM. During its preparation, the TCRbeta library received unique molecular identifiers. TCRdb analysed the PCR reads with MiXCR anew, one entry per CDR3 protein. The sample has about 200,000 distinct CDR3 sequences; approximately 15% are singletons. This receptor was identified in a human donor who donated a stem cell graft to a child with acute lymphoblastic leukemia. The chain has TRBV28 and TRBJ2-4; D uncertain. The sequences come from PBMCs from the stem cell graft donor, collected from the stem cell graft. The CDR3 here is CASSFRNADLAKNIQYF. The CDR3 nucleotides read TGTGCCAGCAGTTTTCGGAATGCTGATTTAGCCAAAAACATTCAGTACTTC.